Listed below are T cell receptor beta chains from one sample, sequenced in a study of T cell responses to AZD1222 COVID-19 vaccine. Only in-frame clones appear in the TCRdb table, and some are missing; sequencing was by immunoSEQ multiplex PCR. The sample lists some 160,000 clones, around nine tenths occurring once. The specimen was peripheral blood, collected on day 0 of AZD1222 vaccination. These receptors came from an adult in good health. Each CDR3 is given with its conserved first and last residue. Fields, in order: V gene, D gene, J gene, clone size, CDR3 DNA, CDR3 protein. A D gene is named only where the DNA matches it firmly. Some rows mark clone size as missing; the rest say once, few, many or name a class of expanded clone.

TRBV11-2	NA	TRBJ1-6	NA	TGTGCCAGCAGCTTAGACGGGAGGAATTCACCCCTCCACTTT	CASSLDGRNSPLHF
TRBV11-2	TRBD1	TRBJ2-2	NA	TGTGCCAGCAGACCCACAGGGGGAACGGGGAACACCGGGGAGCTGTTTTTT	CASRPTGGTGNTGELFF
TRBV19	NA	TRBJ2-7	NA	TGTGCCAGTAGTATGCCAGGAGGCTACGAGCAGTACTTC	CASSMPGGYEQYF
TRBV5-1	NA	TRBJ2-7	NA	TGCGCCAGCAGCTTGTACCTAGCTTACGAGCAGTACTTC	CASSLYLAYEQYF
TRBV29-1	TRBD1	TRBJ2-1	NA	TGCAGCACGGGACAGTACAATGAGCAGTTCTTC	CSTGQYNEQFF
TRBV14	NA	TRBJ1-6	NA	TGTGCCAGCAGCCCAGGACTCCCGAATTCACCCCTCCACTTT	CASSPGLPNSPLHF
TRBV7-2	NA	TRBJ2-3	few	TGTGCCAGCCTCGAAGGTCCAGATACGCAGTATTTT	CASLEGPDTQYF
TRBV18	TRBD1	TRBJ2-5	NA	TGTGCCACCCCAGGACAGGGGGCTCGAGAGACCCAGTACTTC	CATPGQGARETQYF
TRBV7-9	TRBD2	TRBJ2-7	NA	TGTGCCAGCAGCTTAGCGGGACTAGCGGGAGTTTACGAGCAGTACTTC	CASSLAGLAGVYEQYF
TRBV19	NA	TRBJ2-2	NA	TGTGCCAGTAGGGCCCGGGGGGTACAGGGGAACACCGGGGAGCTGTTTTTT	CASRARGVQGNTGELFF
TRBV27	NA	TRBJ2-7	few	TGTGCCAGCAGTTTCAGTATGGGCTACGAGCAGTACTTC	CASSFSMGYEQYF
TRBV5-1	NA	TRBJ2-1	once	TGCGCCAGCAGCCCGAGTTCGGGCAGGAGCAATGAGCAGTTCTTC	CASSPSSGRSNEQFF
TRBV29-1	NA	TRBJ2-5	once	TGCAGCGTTGATGCGGGGTATCAAGAGACCCAGTACTTC	CSVDAGYQETQYF
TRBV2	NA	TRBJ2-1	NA	TGTGCCAGCCAAGTACCTAACAATGAGCAGTTCTTC	CASQVPNNEQFF
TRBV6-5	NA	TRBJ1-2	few	TGTGCCAGCAGTTATAGGGGGGTACATGGCTACACCTTC	CASSYRGVHGYTF
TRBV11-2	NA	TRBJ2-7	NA	TGTGCCAGCAGCAGAACTAGCCCACTCCGGGACGAGCAGTACTTC	CASSRTSPLRDEQYF
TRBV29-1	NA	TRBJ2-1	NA	TGCAGCGTCTCCCCCTACAATGAGCAGTTCTTC	CSVSPYNEQFF
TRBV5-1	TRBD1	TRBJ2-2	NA	TGCGCCAGCAGACAGGGGGCGAGGACCGGGGAGCTGTTTTTT	CASRQGARTGELFF
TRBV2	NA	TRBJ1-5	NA	TGTGCCAGCAGTGAAGGCAGTATCAATCAGCCCCAGCATTTT	CASSEGSINQPQHF
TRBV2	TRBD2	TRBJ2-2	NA	TGTGCCAGCAATCGAAGGGAGGGACTCTTAACCGGGGAGCTGTTTTTT	CASNRREGLLTGELFF
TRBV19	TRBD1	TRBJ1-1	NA	TGTGCCAGTAGTATATTTGGACAGGGTTATGTCACTGAAGCTTTCTTT	CASSIFGQGYVTEAFF
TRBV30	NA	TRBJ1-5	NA	TGTGCCTGGAGCTACAGTACAATTAATCAGCCCCAGCATTTT	CAWSYSTINQPQHF
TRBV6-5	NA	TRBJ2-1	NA	TGTGCCAGCAGGGACTACCTGGGGAACAATGAGCAGTTCTTC	CASRDYLGNNEQFF
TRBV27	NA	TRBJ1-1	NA	TGTGCCAGCAGTCCCCTACTGTCCGGGACTGAAGCTTTCTTT	CASSPLLSGTEAFF
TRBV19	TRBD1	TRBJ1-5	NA	TGTGCCAGTAGTACCACAGGGGGCAGCCAGCCCCAGCATTTT	CASSTTGGSQPQHF
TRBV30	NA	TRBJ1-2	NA	TGTGCCTGGAGTCTCCAGTCGGGCGGCTACACCTTC	CAWSLQSGGYTF
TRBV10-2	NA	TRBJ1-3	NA	TGCGCCAGCACTCCAATCCTGGGGGGGGAAGGAAACACCATATATTTT	CASTPILGGEGNTIYF